The clone carrying this T cell receptor beta chain was seen at least ten times. The antigen is not known. Samples came from axillary lymph nodes draining the breast cancer. This CDR3 is 15 amino acids long. Germline lookup yields CDR1 SGHRS and CDR2 YFSETQ. With 0 bases removed from V and 0 bases from J, the gap between germline ends came to 7 bases. In TCRdb, the multiplex PCR reads were re-called with MiXCR into one record per CDR3 protein. The sample consists of around 140,000 distinct CDR3 sequences, roughly 33% of them appearing once. This record belongs to a study of breast tumors, draining lymph nodes, adjacent tissues. Overall study findings and caveats: Most tumor T cells seemingly derive from lymph node, then expand in tumor. Tumor TCR diversity was below lymph nodes but above nontumor tissue. The lymph node origin of tumor T cells was framed as consistent with a hypothesis, not demonstrated.

The TCR was taken from a female donor with breast cancer. Some clones in this sample may be carry-over from other donors' samples. This chain joins TRBV5-1 and TRBJ2-1; D not resolved. Sequenced sample: axillary lymph node tissue. CDR3 nucleotide sequence: TGCGCCAGCAGCTTGGCTGTCGGCTCCTACAATGAGCAGTTCTTC. Residues: CASSLAVGSYNEQFF.